These 30 T cell receptor beta chains came from one sample sequenced in a study of CD8 T cells in Susac syndrome. Reverse transcription used roughly 0.5 to 1 ug RNA and random hexamers. In TCRdb, the immunoSEQ multiplex PCR reads were re-called with MiXCR into one record per CDR3 protein. The data contain 75,000 to 80,000 distinct CDR3 sequences, approximately 94% of them singletons. The sequenced sample consisted of CD8+ T cells from PBMCs. The receptors here all came from a human donor with Susac syndrome.

This chain links TRBV10-2 with TRBJ1-2; 10 bases line up with TRBD1. V lost 5 bases, J lost 4 bases, and 4 bases stayed unmatched. Germline CDR1 WSHSY, CDR2 SAAADI. The CDR3 totals 14 residues. Here the CDR3 reads CASSSGQGGYGYTF. DNA of the CDR3: TGCGCCAGCAGTAGCGGACAGGGGGGCTATGGCTACACCTTC.

The chain recombines TRBV5-6 with TRBJ2-7, with TRBD1 matching over 10 bases. Germline CDR1 is SGHDT and CDR2 is YYEEEE. The trim removed 6 bases at V and 4 bases at J, leaving 7 bases unmatched. This CDR3 is 14 amino acids long. In DNA form, the CDR3 reads TGTGCCAGCAACCCGACAGGGGGCAAATACGAGCAGTACTTC. It translates to CASNPTGGKYEQYF. The complete variable domain, with remaining parts taken from reference TRBV5-6 and TRBJ2-7, reads DAGVTQSPTHLIKTRGQQVTLRCSPKSGHDTVSWYQQALGQGPQFIFQYYEEEERQRGNFPDRFSGHQFPNYSSELNVNALLLGDSALYLCASNPTGGKYEQYFGPGTRLTVT.

This rearrangement joins TRBV20-1 to TRBJ1-1; no reliable D call. The germline CDR1 and CDR2 sequences are DFQATT and SNEGSKA (reference sequence). The CDR3 contains 12 residues. V lost 6 bases and J lost 1, with 9 bases in between. CDR3: CSAPLKNTEAFF. Written as DNA, the CDR3 is TGCAGTGCCCCTTTGAAGAACACTGAAGCTTTCTTT.

The chain couples TRBV5-1 to TRBJ2-1; 9 bases agree with TRBD2. The V gene end was trimmed by 6 bases and the J gene end by 7 bases; junction bases not matched to a gene: 11. CDR1 and CDR2 (germline): SGHRS, YFSETQ. This CDR3 has 15 amino acids. The CDR3 region has the DNA TGCGCCAGCATTCTCGAGGCGGGACTAGCAAATGAGCAGTTCTTC. Amino acids: CASILEAGLANEQFF. The full variable domain, its missing parts supplied by reference TRBV5-1 and TRBJ2-1, is KAGVTQTPRYLIKTRGQQVTLSCSPISGHRSVSWYQQTPGQGLQFLFEYFSETQRNKGNFPGRFSGRQFSNSRSEMNVSTLELGDSALYLCASILEAGLANEQFFGPGTRLTVL.

J is TRBJ2-7 and V is TRBV9; the match to TRBD1 covers 7 bases. Trimming took 4 bases from V and 2 from J; bases not matched to a gene: 6. Germline V gives CDR1 SGDLS, CDR2 YYNGEE. The CDR3 has 14 residues. The CDR3 nucleotides read TGTGCCAGCAGCCCCCGGGACAGTCCCTACGAGCAGTACTTC. Its protein is CASSPRDSPYEQYF.

This chain uses TRBV20-1 with TRBJ2-3; D possibly matches TRBD1 or TRBD2 (5 bases each). The CDR3 sequence is 17 residues long. V was trimmed by 1 base and J by 0 bases, leaving 17 bases between them. CDR1 and CDR2 from the germline V gene are DFQATT and SNEGSKA (reference sequence). CDR3 nucleotides: TGCAGTGCTAGAGTTGAGGGGACGTCCCTTAGCACAGATACGCAGTATTTT. This translates into CSARVEGTSLSTDTQYF.

This chain connects TRBV9 to TRBJ1-1, with 8 bases aligning to TRBD1. Trimming cost V 6 bases and J 4 bases; bases outside gene matches: 5. CDR3 size: 13 residues. The germline V gene has CDR1 SGDLS and CDR2 YYNGEE. CDR3 in amino acids: CASTGQGATEAFF. Here the CDR3 DNA reads TGTGCCAGCACAGGACAGGGCGCCACTGAAGCTTTCTTT.

V usage is TRBV12-3 or TRBV12-4 and J usage is TRBJ1-5; D gene ambiguous. V dropped 5 bases and J dropped 1 base, with 3 bases sitting between them. The CDR3 is 12 residues long. In DNA form, the CDR3 reads TGTGCCAGCAGTGTAAGCAATCAGCCCCAGCATTTT. Translating gives CASSVSNQPQHF.

This chain connects TRBV7-3 to TRBJ2-1; D is unclear. V was shortened by 5 bases and J by 9 bases, with 17 bases between the two germline ends. The CDR3 spans 14 residues. Germline lookup yields CDR1 SGHTA and CDR2 FQGTGA. This chain's CDR3 is CASSGRLRESEQFF. CDR3 in DNA: TGTGCCAGCAGCGGCCGGCTCCGTGAGTCTGAGCAGTTCTTC.

This clonotype was counted only a few times. The V call is TRBV5-1, the J call TRBJ2-7; 9 positions match TRBD1. V was pared by 0 bases and J by 3 bases, with 1 base of the junction left unmatched. The length of the CDR3 is 14 residues. From germline, CDR1 is SGHRS and CDR2 YFSETQ. The CDR3 region has the DNA TGCGCCAGCAGCTTGGCGGGACAGGGCTACGAGCAGTACTTC. This encodes CASSLAGQGYEQYF.

The rearrangement uses TRBV15 and TRBJ1-2; D may be TRBD1 (6 bases). CDR1 LNHNV and CDR2 YYDKDF come from the germline V gene (reference sequence). V shed 8 bases and J shed 6 bases, with 16 bases lying between them. The CDR3 contains 13 residues. This chain's CDR3 is CATGLGGANGYTF. The CDR3, as DNA: TGTGCCACCGGGCTAGGGGGGGCGAATGGCTACACCTTC. The variable domain in full, with the rest retrieved from reference TRBV15 and TRBJ1-2, is DAMVIQNPRYQVTQFGKPVTLSCSQTLNHNVMYWYQQKSSQAPKLLFHYYDKDFNNEADTPDNFQSRRPNTSFCFLDIRSPGLGDTAMYLCATGLGGANGYTFGSGTRLTVV.

The rearrangement links TRBV6-5 to TRBJ2-5; D tentatively fits TRBD1 or TRBD2 (7 bases each). The CDR3 runs 19 residues. Trimming pared 0 bases from V and 5 bases from J, leaving 25 bases between. Germline V CDR1 and CDR2: MNHEY, SVGAGI. CDR3 protein: CASSYSPQGGQAVSETQYF. CDR3 nucleotide sequence: TGTGCCAGCAGTTACTCGCCCCAGGGGGGGCAAGCGGTGTCGGAGACCCAGTACTTC.

The chain links TRBV9 to TRBJ1-2, with a possible D match to TRBD1 (6 bases). From germline, CDR1 is SGDLS and CDR2 YYNGEE. V gave up 2 bases and J gave up 3 bases, with 17 bases separating them. The CDR3 has 16 amino acids. This chain's CDR3 is CASSVAQGSTYYGYTF. As DNA, the CDR3 is TGTGCCAGCAGCGTCGCACAGGGAAGTACTTACTATGGCTACACCTTC.

This chain links TRBV19 with TRBJ1-1; D gene ambiguous. The CDR3 totals 12 residues. The ends were cut back, 4 bases at V and 4 bases at J, with 7 bases in the middle. Germline CDR1 is LNHDA and CDR2 is SQIVND (reference sequence). Here the CDR3 reads CASSTWVTEAFF. CDR3 bases: TGTGCCAGTAGTACGTGGGTCACTGAAGCTTTCTTT.

The V gene is TRBV25-1, the J gene TRBJ2-2, with TRBD2 as a possible D gene (5 bases). The V end was cut by 0 bases, the J end by 13 bases, with 15 bases between. Germline V gene data show CDR1 as MGHDK and CDR2 as SYGVNS. The CDR3 is 14 residues long. CDR3: CASSEYLVPRGLFF. The CDR3 nucleotides are TGTGCCAGCAGTGAATATCTCGTTCCCCGGGGGCTGTTTTTT.

The V call is TRBV2, the J call TRBJ2-5; weak D call: TRBD2 (7 bases). V gave up 6 bases and J gave up 5 bases, with 10 bases separating them. This CDR3 has 12 amino acids. CDR1 is SNHLY, CDR2 FYNNEI, per germline. Here the CDR3 DNA reads TGTGCCAGCAGGGGGGGGCCGGAGACCCAGTACTTC. This sequence encodes CASRGGPETQYF.

The rearrangement links TRBV7-8 to TRBJ2-1; perhaps TRBD2 as D (5 bases). The CDR3 extends over 15 amino acids. V was clipped by 5 bases and J by 3 bases, with 14 bases between them. From germline, CDR1 is SGHVS and CDR2 FQNEAQ. The CDR3 DNA is TGTGCCAGCAGCCGATCGAGGGTTGGCTACAATGAGCAGTTCTTC. Residues: CASSRSRVGYNEQFF. The variable domain in full, with the rest retrieved from reference TRBV7-8 and TRBJ2-1, is GAGVSQSPRYKVAKRGQDVALRCDPISGHVSLFWYQQALGQGPEFLTYFQNEAQLDKSGLPSDRFFAERPEGSVSTLKIQRTQQEDSAVYLCASSRSRVGYNEQFFGPGTRLTVL.

The rearrangement joins TRBV2 to TRBJ2-7; possible D gene TRBD2, 5 bases. The CDR3 has 12 amino acids. V lost 7 bases and J lost 6, with 13 bases in between. The germline V gene has CDR1 SNHLY and CDR2 FYNNEI. The CDR3: CASKPPEVEQYF. In DNA, the CDR3 is TGTGCCAGCAAGCCCCCGGAGGTCGAGCAGTACTTC.

CDR3 protein: CASGPGGGELFF. In nucleotides, the CDR3 is TGTGCTAGTGGCCCGGGAGGCGGGGAGCTGTTTTTT. The chain uses TRBV12-5 and TRBJ2-2; 7 nucleotides match TRBD2. The CDR3 covers 12 residues. With V trimmed by 6 bases and J by 7 bases, 2 bases remained unmatched. From germline, CDR1 is LGHNT and CDR2 FRNRAP.

This chain joins TRBV5-1 and TRBJ1-2; D is uncertain. Trimming removed 0 bases from V and 0 bases from J, with 3 bases in between. Germline CDR1 reads SGHRS; CDR2 reads YFSETQ. The length of the CDR3 is 13 residues. The CDR3 spells CASSLEANYGYTF. The DNA of the CDR3 is TGCGCCAGCAGCTTGGAAGCTAACTATGGCTACACCTTC.

V usage is TRBV7-9 and J usage is TRBJ1-1; no reliable D call. The CDR3 has 12 amino acids. V lost 1 base and J lost 7, with 7 bases in between. Germline V CDR1 and CDR2: SEHNR, FQNEAQ (reference sequence). In DNA, the CDR3 is TGTGCCAGCAGCTTAGGATACAGTGAAGCTTTCTTT. Protein: CASSLGYSEAFF.

The rearrangement joins TRBV29-1 to TRBJ1-1; maybe TRBD1 (5 bases). CDR3 length equals 12 residues. The V gene's germline CDR1 is SQVTM and CDR2 ANQGSEA. Trimming removed 4 bases from V and 6 bases from J, with 12 bases in between. The CDR3 loop reads CSVGSGGPEAFF. The CDR3 DNA reads TGCAGCGTTGGCTCGGGGGGTCCTGAAGCTTTCTTT.

V is TRBV29-1 and J is TRBJ2-3; 13 bases align to TRBD2. The CDR3 totals 14 residues. Germline CDR1 is SQVTM and CDR2 is ANQGSEA. The trim removed 5 bases at V and 4 bases at J, leaving 3 bases unmatched. CDR3 protein: CSVSTSGGADTQYF. DNA for the CDR3: TGCAGCGTTTCAACTAGCGGGGGGGCAGATACGCAGTATTTT.

The CDR3, as DNA: TGTGCCAGCAGTTGGGGACTGTCCTACGAGCAGTACTTC. Protein sequence: CASSWGLSYEQYF. This chain uses TRBV27 with TRBJ2-7; possibly TRBD2 for D (6 bases). V was clipped by 4 bases and J by 1 base, with 8 bases between them. CDR3 length: 13 amino acids. From germline, CDR1 is MNHEY and CDR2 SMNVEV (reference sequence).

This clonotype was observed once. J is TRBJ2-3 and V is TRBV11-2, with D unresolved. Trimming shortened V by 0 bases and J by 0 bases, and 13 bases separated the two germline ends. This CDR3 has 17 amino acids. CDR1 and CDR2 from the germline V gene are SGHAT and FQNNGV. The CDR3 is CASSLDLPGRSTDTQYF. CDR3 in DNA: TGTGCCAGCAGCTTAGATCTCCCAGGCCGAAGCACAGATACGCAGTATTTT.

The rearrangement links TRBV4-1 to TRBJ2-2, with D possibly being TRBD2 (5 bases). Germline values: CDR1 MGHRA, CDR2 YSYEKL. This CDR3 has 14 amino acids. V dropped 1 base and J dropped 5 bases, with 8 bases sitting between them. The CDR3 is CASSQGTGTGELFF. The CDR3 region has the DNA TGCGCCAGCAGCCAAGGAACGGGAACCGGGGAGCTGTTTTTT.

This clonotype was seen just once. The chain recombines TRBV2 with TRBJ2-6; 7 positions agree with TRBD1. V lost 5 bases to trimming and J lost 0 bases; unmatched junction nucleotides: 7. The germline V gene has CDR1 SNHLY and CDR2 FYNNEI. The CDR3 is made up of 17 amino acids. This chain's CDR3 is CASSLTGAFSGANVLTF. As DNA, the CDR3 is TGTGCCAGCAGTCTCACAGGGGCCTTCTCTGGGGCCAACGTCCTGACTTTC.

The V call is TRBV19, the J call TRBJ1-2; D is undetermined. Germline values: CDR1 LNHDA, CDR2 SQIVND (reference sequence). The CDR3 spans 14 residues. With 3 bases removed from V and 3 bases from J, the gap between germline ends came to 11 bases. The CDR3 DNA sequence: TGTGCCAGTAGTATCCGAACTCGTGACTATGGCTACACCTTC. Amino acid sequence: CASSIRTRDYGYTF.

This chain joins TRBV3-1 and TRBJ1-2; possible D gene TRBD1, 5 bases. V shed 0 bases and J shed 4 bases, with 18 bases lying between them. From germline, CDR1 is LGHDT and CDR2 YNNKEL (reference sequence). The CDR3 contains 17 residues. The chain's CDR3 is CASSQDGEGARSYGYTF. The DNA of the CDR3 is TGTGCCAGCAGCCAAGATGGTGAAGGGGCTCGGTCCTATGGCTACACCTTC.

The rearrangement uses TRBV24-1 and TRBJ1-5; D remains unclear. Germline V CDR1 and CDR2: KGHDR, SFDVKD. The CDR3 runs 14 residues. The germline V and J ends were trimmed by 1 base and 9 bases, with 12 bases remaining between them. The CDR3 DNA sequence: TGTGCCACCAGTGATTTCAATACCGGCTCGCCCCAGCATTTT. Its translation is CATSDFNTGSPQHF.